Listed here is a single TCR beta chain. Sequenced by immunoSEQ multiplex PCR; TCRdb stores in-frame clones only, minus some. The table shows about 240,000 clones, with about 91% occurring only once. This specimen comes from a study of blood T cell repertoires in COVID-19. With V trimmed by 6 bases and J by 6 bases, 7 bases remained unmatched. This CDR3 comprises 14 residues. CDR1 and CDR2 from the germline V gene are SQVTM and ANQGSEA. The receptor's source is a woman aged 25 to 39 with acute COVID-19. Sequencing input: PBMCs or T cells enriched from blood (not recorded which). V is TRBV29-1 and J is TRBJ2-2, with 10 bases identical to TRBD1. CDR3: CSVAGTGDSGELFF. The CDR3 DNA sequence: TGCAGCGTAGCCGGGACAGGGGATTCCGGGGAGCTGTTTTTT.